Shown below are 21 T cell receptor beta chains from a single sample sequenced in a study of response to subunit inactivated influenza vaccine. Via MiXCR, TCRdb re-called the RT-PCR reads, giving one row per CDR3 protein. The sample records roughly 700,000 distinct CDR3 sequences, approximately 15% being singletons. The specimen comprised PBMCs from blood, sampled roughly 13 days after vaccination. The receptors here all came from a man aged 45-65 years who received an inactivated influenza vaccine.

To note about this clonotype: The junction departs from the called germline gene at one end, perhaps through a read error. The chain couples TRBV5-5 to TRBJ2-7; D is undetermined. This CDR3 is 13 amino acids long. Germline loops: CDR1 SGHKS, CDR2 YYEKEE (reference sequence). CDR3 coding DNA: TGTGCCATCAGCCCGTGGCTCACCTACGAGCAGTACTTC. It yields the protein CAISPWLTYEQYF.

The rearrangement uses TRBV15 and TRBJ2-7; D may be TRBD2 (5 bases). The CDR3 loop spans 16 amino acids. Germline V gives CDR1 LNHNV, CDR2 YYDKDF (reference sequence). V dropped 0 bases and J dropped 9 bases, with 21 bases sitting between them. CDR3 nucleotides: TGTGCCACCAGCAGAGATAAGAGGGCTACGAGCAGTCGGCAGTACTTC. As protein: CATSRDKRATSSRQYF.

The table lists this clonotype with many counts. This rearrangement joins TRBV6-1 to TRBJ2-7; TRBD1 matches 8 bases. With V trimmed by 6 bases and J by 0 bases, 4 bases remained unmatched. Germline V CDR1 and CDR2: MNHNS, SASEGT. This CDR3 has 14 residues. CDR3 sequence reads: CASRPGTGSYEQYF. CDR3 in DNA: TGTGCCAGCAGACCCGGGACAGGCTCCTACGAGCAGTACTTC.

This clonotype was seen at least ten times. This sequence joins TRBV6-5 and TRBJ2-7; perhaps TRBD1 as D (6 bases). CDR3 length: 15 amino acids. Germline V gives CDR1 MNHEY, CDR2 SVGAGI. V lost 2 bases, J lost 5 bases, and 16 bases lay in between. The CDR3 spells CASSYTGNLGHEQYF. The CDR3 coding sequence is TGTGCCAGCAGTTACACAGGGAATTTGGGCCACGAGCAGTACTTC.

The J gene is TRBJ2-7, the V gene TRBV9, with 9 bases fitting TRBD1. Germline CDR1 and CDR2: SGDLS and YYNGEE. With V trimmed by 4 bases and J by 5 bases, 7 bases remained unmatched. This CDR3 is built from 14 residues. CDR3 amino acids: CASSPPGQGHEQYF. In DNA, the CDR3 is TGTGCCAGCAGCCCGCCGGGACAGGGCCACGAGCAGTACTTC.

This clonotype has ten or more counts. The gene calls are TRBV12-3 or TRBV12-4 and TRBJ2-1; D tentatively fits TRBD1 or TRBD2 (5 bases each). This CDR3 contains 16 residues. V was shortened by 3 bases and J by 7 bases, with 19 bases between the two germline ends. DNA for the CDR3: TGTGCCAGCAGTTTCCGGGACCCTACTCTGGGAAATGAGCAGTTCTTC. Residues: CASSFRDPTLGNEQFF.

This clonotype was detected ten times or more. The chain uses TRBV5-6 and TRBJ1-5; 10 bases match TRBD1. After removal of 5 bases from V and 4 bases from J, the junction contained 6 bases not matched to a gene. The CDR3 length is 15 residues. Germline V lookup: CDR1 SGHDT, CDR2 YYEEEE. CDR3 coding DNA: TGTGCCAGCAGTAAGGACAGGGGGGCAAATCAGCCCCAGCATTTT. Translation: CASSKDRGANQPQHF.

This clonotype was detected ten times or more. This chain uses TRBV6-1 with TRBJ2-7, with TRBD2 identical over 8 bases. The CDR3 runs 13 residues. V was clipped by 3 bases and J by 6 bases; unmatched bases: 4. The germline CDR1 and CDR2 sequences are MNHNS and SASEGT. The CDR3 loop reads CASSEFRGGEQYF. The CDR3 nucleotides read TGTGCCAGCAGTGAGTTCCGGGGGGGCGAGCAGTACTTC.

In this sample, this clonotype turned up a few times. V usage is TRBV5-6 and J usage is TRBJ2-2; D call uncertain. This CDR3 contains 14 residues. V was pared by 4 bases and J by 7 bases, with 14 bases between. In germline, CDR1 is SGHDT, CDR2 YYEEEE. The CDR3 is CASSAYTGSGELFF. The DNA of the CDR3 is TGTGCCAGCAGCGCTTACACGGGTAGCGGGGAGCTGTTTTTT. Drawing the rest from reference TRBV5-6 and TRBJ2-2, the complete variable domain is DAGVTQSPTHLIKTRGQQVTLRCSPKSGHDTVSWYQQALGQGPQFIFQYYEEEERQRGNFPDRFSGHQFPNYSSELNVNALLLGDSALYLCASSAYTGSGELFFGEGSRLTVL.

This clonotype was detected ten times or more. The chain couples TRBV11-3 to TRBJ2-1; D possibly matches TRBD1 or TRBD2 (5 bases each). The germline V and J ends were trimmed by 4 bases and 4 bases, with 14 bases remaining between them. Per germline, CDR1 SGHNT and CDR2 YENEEA. The CDR3 extends over 15 amino acids. The CDR3 DNA follows: TGTGCCAGCAGCTCCGCTCGGGGCGGGTACAATGAGCAGTTCTTC. Its protein product is CASSSARGGYNEQFF.

This clonotype was recorded at least ten times. The chain has TRBV7-8 and TRBJ2-1; 7 bases agree with TRBD2. The CDR3 length is 16 residues. The germline CDR1 and CDR2 sequences are SGHVS and FQNEAQ. With 4 bases clipped from V and 1 base from J, the junction kept 7 bases outside the gene matches. The CDR3 coding sequence is TGTGCCAGCAGCTGGGAGCGGGGTTCGTCCTACAATGAGCAGTTCTTC. Translation: CASSWERGSSYNEQFF.

The J gene is TRBJ2-2, the V gene TRBV7-9; D ambiguous. Trimming cost V 3 bases and J 6 bases, with 11 bases left between them. Germline V gene sequence: CDR1 SEHNR, CDR2 FQNEAQ (reference sequence). The CDR3 consists of 14 residues. DNA for the CDR3: TGTGCCAGCAGCTTTGGAGAGAGGTCCGGGGAGCTGTTTTTT. Translating it yields CASSFGERSGELFF.

The V gene is TRBV15, the J gene TRBJ2-7; 8 positions match TRBD2. CDR1 LNHNV and CDR2 YYDKDF come from the germline V gene (reference sequence). The trim removed 5 bases at V and 4 bases at J, leaving 16 bases unmatched. CDR3 size: 17 residues. CDR3 DNA: TGTGCCACCAGCTTCCGAAGCACTAGCGGACCGCCTTACGAGCAGTACTTC. Translating it yields CATSFRSTSGPPYEQYF.

In its sample, this clonotype was seen a few times. The rearrangement joins TRBV5-6 to TRBJ2-3; 9 bases fit TRBD2. CDR1 is SGHDT and CDR2 is YYEEEE in the germline V gene. The CDR3 totals 16 residues. V lost 4 bases, J lost 2 bases, and 8 bases stayed unmatched. In nucleotides, the CDR3 is TGTGCCAGCAGCAAGCTAGCGGGGCTGTCCACAGATACGCAGTATTTT. This gives the protein CASSKLAGLSTDTQYF.

The sample holds a few counts of this clonotype. The V call is TRBV24-1, the J call TRBJ2-2; 7 bases align to TRBD1. CDR3 length: 15 amino acids. V trimming: 1 base; J trimming: 6 bases; junction bases outside the gene matches: 4. The germline V gene has CDR1 KGHDR and CDR2 SFDVKD. The CDR3 region is CATSDFTQGAGELFF. The CDR3 coding sequence is TGTGCCACCAGTGATTTTACGCAGGGGGCCGGGGAGCTGTTTTTT.

The chain joins TRBV11-2 to TRBJ2-7; 10 nucleotides align to TRBD1. With 5 bases clipped from V and 6 bases from J, the junction kept 7 bases outside the gene matches. Germline V gives CDR1 SGHAT, CDR2 FQNNGV. This CDR3 comprises 14 residues. The CDR3 loop is CASSGRDRGSEQYF. The CDR3, as DNA: TGTGCCAGCAGCGGCCGGGACAGGGGCTCCGAGCAGTACTTC.

This clonotype was seen a handful of times. The chain has TRBV5-1 and TRBJ2-5, with D possibly being TRBD2 (6 bases). CDR1 and CDR2 from the germline V gene are SGHRS and YFSETQ. The CDR3 totals 14 residues. The V end was cut by 5 bases, the J end by 1 base, with 12 bases between. In nucleotides, the CDR3 is TGCGCCAGCAGTGTAGCGGTACGCCAAGAGACCCAGTACTTC. Amino acids: CASSVAVRQETQYF.

J is TRBJ2-7 and V is TRBV27; no reliable D call. The V gene lost 4 bases and the J gene lost 4 bases, with 17 bases spanning the gap. Germline values: CDR1 MNHEY, CDR2 SMNVEV (reference sequence). This CDR3 has 15 amino acids. CDR3 coding DNA: TGTGCCAGCAGTTCCGGGCCGGGTGTGGGGTACGAGCAGTACTTC. Its translation: CASSSGPGVGYEQYF.

This clonotype was detected a few times. The rearrangement links TRBV29-1 to TRBJ2-1, with 7 bases matching TRBD1. Trimming removed 3 bases from V and 5 bases from J; junction bases left unmatched: 7. CDR3 size: 14 residues. The germline CDR1 and CDR2 sequences are SQVTM and ANQGSEA. The CDR3 nucleotides read TGCAGCGTTGACGAGACAGGGTCAAACAATGAGCAGTTCTTC. Amino acid sequence: CSVDETGSNNEQFF.

The rearrangement joins TRBV2 to TRBJ2-6, with D possibly TRBD1 on 7 matching bases. CDR1 and CDR2 (germline): SNHLY, FYNNEI. This CDR3 is built from 18 residues. V lost 6 bases and J 1 base, leaving 19 bases between the germline ends. The CDR3 DNA reads TGTGCCAGCAGATTCCCTTTGACAGGGAGGTCTGGGGCCAACGTCCTGACTTTC. Translated: CASRFPLTGRSGANVLTF.

This clonotype was seen only a few times. The rearrangement links TRBV12-3 or TRBV12-4 to TRBJ2-1; TRBD2 aligns across 9 bases. The junction had 5 bases not matched to a gene; V was cut back by 1 base and J by 10 bases. The CDR3 spans 14 residues. The CDR3 region is CASSLGGGAGEQFF. CDR3 in DNA: TGTGCCAGCAGTTTAGGCGGGGGGGCGGGCGAGCAGTTCTTC.